The clone carrying this T cell receptor (beta chain) was counted ten times or more. The antigen remains unidentified. TCRdb processed the 5' RACE reads anew with MiXCR; each CDR3 protein has one entry. The sample consists of some 300,000 distinct CDR3 sequences, roughly a fifth of them appearing once. This specimen belongs to a study of T-cell memory formation after mild COVID-19. The study's findings and limits: Pre-infection memory carried some responding clones, suggesting that cross-reactive memory joined. A balance of CD4 and CD8 characterized clones contracting day 15 to 85, whereas later expanders leaned CD4+.

Sequencing was done on a sample of PBMCs or a T cell subset sorted from them (not recorded which). The source is a man between 18 and 29 years old who had mild COVID-19 (a few samples of this study predate the infection). Cell type and time point are not known.

In DNA, the CDR3 is TGTGCCAGCAGCCCCCGTCCCCACGAGCAGTACTTC. Its protein product is CASSPRPHEQYF. The rearrangement uses TRBV7-9 and TRBJ2-7; D is undetermined. Trimming removed 5 bases from V and 5 bases from J, with 10 bases in between. Germline values: CDR1 SEHNR, CDR2 FQNEAQ (reference sequence). The CDR3 covers 12 residues.